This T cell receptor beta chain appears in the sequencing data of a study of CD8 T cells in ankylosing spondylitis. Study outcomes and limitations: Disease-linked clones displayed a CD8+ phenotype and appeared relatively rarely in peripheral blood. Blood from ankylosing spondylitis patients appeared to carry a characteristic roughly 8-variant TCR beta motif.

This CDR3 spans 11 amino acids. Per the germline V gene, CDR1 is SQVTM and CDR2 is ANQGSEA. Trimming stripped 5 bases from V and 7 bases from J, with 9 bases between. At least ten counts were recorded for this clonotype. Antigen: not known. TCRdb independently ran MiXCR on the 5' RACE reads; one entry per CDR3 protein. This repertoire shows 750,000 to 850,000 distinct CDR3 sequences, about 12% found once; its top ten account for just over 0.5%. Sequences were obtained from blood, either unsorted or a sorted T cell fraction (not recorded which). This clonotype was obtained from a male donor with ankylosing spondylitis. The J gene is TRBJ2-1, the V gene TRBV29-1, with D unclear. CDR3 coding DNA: TGCAGCGTTAGGGCGGTGAATGAGCAGTTCTTC. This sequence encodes CSVRAVNEQFF.